This record covers a single TCR beta chain. This entry belongs to a study of blood T cell repertoires in COVID-19. The CDR3 loop spans 12 amino acids. As processed by the authors: For nucleated cells, counts were estimated from reference gene primer amplification. Measured with immunoSEQ multiplex PCR; TCRdb has only the in-frame clones, and not every one. That table supplies the V and J calls and clone size; D and trimming were determined from the DNA. The data show 250,000 or so clones, about 88% seen once. The gene calls are TRBV1 and TRBJ2-7; TRBD1, the table's D call, lacks a check against the DNA. TRBV1 represents a pseudogene. Sequencing used peripheral blood. The receptor comes from a woman in her thirties or forties who had recovered from COVID-19. Here the CDR3 DNA reads TGCACCCCCATTTTAGGGGTCGACGAGCAGTACTTC. Translation gives CTPILGVDEQYF.